Listed below are T cell receptor beta chains from one sample, sequenced in a study of T cell repertoires in cytomegalovirus infection. No cognate antigen is known for these TCRs. TCRdb fed the reads into MiXCR, producing one record per CDR3 protein. The data hold more than 75,000 distinct CDR3 sequences, with about 31% observed a single time. Sequencing used CD8+ T cells from cultured PBMCs, obtained from culture after CMV antigen stimulation. The origin of the receptors is a human donor in good health (CMV status not recorded). Some clones in this sample may be carry-over from other donors' samples. Each CDR3 is given with its conserved first and last residue. D genes are given only for firm matches. Size is omitted from some rows. Given values are once, few, many or a class for expanded clones.

clone size	V gene	D gene	J gene	CDR3 DNA	CDR3 protein
-	TRBV24-1	-	TRBJ2-2	TGTGCCACCAGTGATAGCCTCGGTGGGGAGCTGTTTTTT	CATSDSLGGELFF
-	TRBV19	-	TRBJ1-1	TGTGCCAGTGGGTATGGGGGATACACTGAAGCTTTCTTT	CASGYGGYTEAFF
many	TRBV7-2	-	TRBJ2-2	TGTGCCAGCAGCTTAGATTTCCCCCCCGGGGAGCTGTTTTTT	CASSLDFPPGELFF
-	TRBV12-3/TRBV12-4	TRBD1	TRBJ2-7	TGTGCCAACAGAGACAGGGGTCACCCCTACGAGCAGTACTTC	CANRDRGHPYEQYF
few	TRBV12-3/TRBV12-4	-	TRBJ2-5	TGTGCCAGCAGTTTGGGGGTTTCGATGAACTTC	CASSLGVSMNF
-	TRBV18	TRBD1	TRBJ2-1	TGTGCCAGCTCCCGATACTACGGGACAGGGGATGATGAGCAGTTCTTC	CASSRYYGTGDDEQFF
few	TRBV15	-	TRBJ1-5	TGTGCCACCAGCAGAGATAATCCTAGCAATCAGCCCCAGCATTTT	CATSRDNPSNQPQHF
many	TRBV2	-	TRBJ2-2	TGTGCCAGCCTAAGGGAGCGGGAGCTGTTTTTT	CASLRERELFF
many	TRBV28	-	TRBJ1-1	TGTGCCAGCAGTTTTCGGGGGGGGGGCCTGAACACTGAAGCTTTCTTT	CASSFRGGGLNTEAFF
-	TRBV28	TRBD1	TRBJ2-1	TGTGCCAGCAGTTTATCCCCTCTGACAGGGATAGGGTACAATGAGCAGTTCTTC	CASSLSPLTGIGYNEQFF
-	TRBV6-6	-	TRBJ2-1	TGTGCCAGCAGTTACGAGGGGAACGACTACAATGAGCAGTTCTTC	CASSYEGNDYNEQFF
few	TRBV12-3/TRBV12-4	-	TRBJ1-1	TGTGCCAGCAGTTCCCGATCGCCTCTGACTGAAGCTTTCTTT	CASSSRSPLTEAFF
few	TRBV27	-	TRBJ1-1	TGTGCCAGCAGTTCCGTGGTGAACACTGAAGCTTTCTTT	CASSSVVNTEAFF
-	TRBV5-3	TRBD2	TRBJ2-3	TGTGCCAGCAGCTTCGCTAGCGGGGGTATCGGTACGCAGTATTTT	CASSFASGGIGTQYF
-	TRBV19	TRBD1	TRBJ1-1	TGTGCCAGCGACAGGGGAGAGAACACTGAAGCTTTCTTT	CASDRGENTEAFF
-	TRBV2	-	TRBJ1-5	TGTGCCAGCAGCCCAATTTTGCTTGATCAGCCCCAGCATTTT	CASSPILLDQPQHF
-	TRBV10-2	TRBD1	TRBJ1-2	TGCGCCAGCAGTGAGCTGACAGGGCCTTATGGCTACACCTTC	CASSELTGPYGYTF
-	TRBV5-1	TRBD2	TRBJ2-2	TGCGCCAGCCGGCGCGGGGGCGGGGAGCTGTTTTTT	CASRRGGGELFF
-	TRBV6-5	-	TRBJ2-3	TGTGCCAGCAGTCAAACAGGAGATACGCAGTATTTT	CASSQTGDTQYF
-	TRBV19	-	TRBJ2-1	TGTGCCAGTAGTTTAGGGGCCGAGCAGTTCTTC	CASSLGAEQFF
few	TRBV6-6	TRBD1	TRBJ1-2	TGTGCCAGCAGTCCAACGACAGGGAACTATGGCTACACCTTC	CASSPTTGNYGYTF
few	TRBV7-6	-	TRBJ2-2	TGTGCCAGCAGCTTAGGGGGGGCAGGAACCGGGGAGCTGTTTTTT	CASSLGGAGTGELFF
few	TRBV2	-	TRBJ2-7	TGTGCCAGCAGCGAAATTCGCACAGGGTCCTACGAGCAGTACTTC	CASSEIRTGSYEQYF
few	TRBV27	-	TRBJ2-5	TGTGCCAGCAGTTTAGGGGGGTATCAAGAGACCCAGTACTTC	CASSLGGYQETQYF